Below, 32 T cell receptor beta chains from the same sample are listed, as sequenced in a study of regulatory T cells in long-lasting Graves disease. Time point indicated: persistent/refractory GD, antithyroid drugs over 5 years with positive TRAb. The authors made the TCR library using RNA they extracted from PBMCs. Through Arm-PCR of CDR3 regions and iRepertoire HTBI primers, TCR beta libraries were built. TCRdb passed the multiplex PCR reads through MiXCR, listing each CDR3 protein once. The sample gives a few hundred thousand distinct CDR3 sequences, around 23% of which show up once; roughly three fifths is in the top ten. The sequenced sample was peripheral blood mononuclear cells (PBMCs), obtained when the disease was refractory, from a patient treated with antithyroid drugs. The source is a female donor with Graves disease.

The table lists this clonotype with a few counts. The chain combines TRBV6-2 or TRBV6-3 with TRBJ2-7; 12 bases map to TRBD2. The ends lost 2 bases at V and 3 bases at J; junction bases unmatched: 2. CDR3 length: 15 residues. The germline V gene has CDR1 MNHEY and CDR2 SVGEGT. CDR3 residues: CASSYELAGGYEQYF. CDR3 sequence (DNA): TGTGCCAGCAGTTACGAACTAGCGGGAGGCTACGAGCAGTACTTC.

This clonotype was found many times. This rearrangement joins TRBV2 to TRBJ1-2; D is possibly TRBD1 (5 bases). The germline V and J ends were trimmed by 9 bases and 4 bases, with 18 bases remaining between them. This CDR3 comprises 14 residues. Germline V gene data show CDR1 as SNHLY and CDR2 as FYNNEI. In nucleotides, the CDR3 is TGTGCCAGAAGCCGGGACCAAAGCCTCTATGGCTACACCTTC. This codes for CARSRDQSLYGYTF.

This clonotype was recorded many times. This rearrangement joins TRBV27 to TRBJ1-2; D may be TRBD1 (5 bases). The germline V gene encodes CDR1 MNHEY and CDR2 SMNVEV (reference sequence). The germline V and J ends were trimmed by 0 bases and 2 bases, with 13 bases remaining between them. There are 16 residues in the CDR3. The CDR3 DNA reads as TGTGCCAGCAGTTTATCGGGGCAGCTAAAAAACTATGGCTACACCTTC. This translates into CASSLSGQLKNYGYTF.

This clonotype was counted at least ten times. The chain uses TRBV2 and TRBJ2-4, with a possible D match to TRBD1 (5 bases). The CDR3 has 13 residues. Per the germline V gene, CDR1 is SNHLY and CDR2 is FYNNEI. Trimming shortened V by 4 bases and J by 4 bases, and 8 bases separated the two germline ends. CDR3 sequence (DNA): TGTGCCAGCAGTGTTGACAGAAAAAACATTCAGTACTTC. Translation: CASSVDRKNIQYF. Combining the CDR3 with reference TRBV2 and TRBJ2-4 gives the whole variable domain EPEVTQTPSHQVTQMGQEVILRCVPISNHLYFYWYRQILGQKVEFLVSFYNNEISEKSEIFDDQFSVERPDGSNFTLKIRSTKLEDSAMYFCASSVDRKNIQYFGAGTRLSVL.

This clonotype occurred a few times. The gene calls are TRBV27 and TRBJ2-7; D could derive from TRBD1 or TRBD2 (5 bases each). There are 15 residues in the CDR3. CDR1 and CDR2 (germline): MNHEY, SMNVEV (reference sequence). V lost 6 bases and J lost 3, with 18 bases in between. The DNA of the CDR3 is TGTGCCAGCAGCCCCACCCCCGGGACGGTCTACGAGCAGTACTTC. Translating gives CASSPTPGTVYEQYF.

This clonotype was counted between two and nine times. This rearrangement joins TRBV7-9 to TRBJ2-5, with a possible D match to TRBD2 (6 bases). Germline V gene lookup returns CDR1 SEHNR and CDR2 FQNEAQ (reference sequence). CDR3 length: 15 residues. The V and J ends lost 5 bases and 5 bases respectively, with 18 bases between them. The CDR3 spells CASSGLGGPEETQYF. The CDR3 DNA reads TGTGCCAGCAGCGGCCTTGGAGGGCCGGAGGAGACCCAGTACTTC.

This clonotype was seen ten or more times. J is TRBJ1-6 and V is TRBV7-8, with D possibly being TRBD1 (5 bases). The V gene lost 2 bases and the J gene lost 0 bases, with 17 bases spanning the gap. CDR3 size: 19 residues. Germline V lookup: CDR1 SGHVS, CDR2 FQNEAQ. CDR3 nucleotides: TGTGCCAGCAGCTTATTCTTCGGGACCTCTAGCTCCTATAATTCACCCCTCCACTTT. This gives the protein CASSLFFGTSSSYNSPLHF.

CDR3: CASSVSGTGAYEQYF. In DNA, the CDR3 is TGTGCCAGCAGCGTTTCCGGGACAGGGGCCTACGAGCAGTACTTC. This chain links TRBV7-6 with TRBJ2-7, with 10 positions matching TRBD1. The length of the CDR3 is 15 residues. CDR1 is SGHVS, CDR2 FNYEAQ, per germline. V dropped 5 bases and J dropped 2; count of bases not matched to a gene: 6.

In this sample, this clonotype turned up a few times. CDR3 sequence reads: CAIQQGYEQYF. The CDR3 DNA follows: TGTGCCATTCAACAGGGATACGAGCAGTACTTC. The chain employs TRBV7-2 and TRBJ2-7, with TRBD1 as a possible D gene (6 bases). CDR1 is SGHTA and CDR2 is FQGNSA in the germline V gene. V was pared by 10 bases and J by 4 bases, with 11 bases between. The CDR3 has 11 amino acids.

This clonotype was seen many times. The chain carries TRBV28 and TRBJ2-5, with a possible D match to TRBD2 (5 bases). There are 18 residues in the CDR3. V was shortened by 5 bases and J by 2 bases, with 24 bases between the two germline ends. Germline loops: CDR1 MDHEN, CDR2 SYDVKM. The CDR3 coding sequence is TGTGCCAGCAGTCCTCAAACCCCGGAGCGGCCTAATCAAGAGACCCAGTACTTC. It translates to CASSPQTPERPNQETQYF.

The DNA for the CDR3 is TGTGCCAGCAGACCGACGGAACTTGATGAAAAACTGTTTTTT. It specifies CASRPTELDEKLFF. V and J are TRBV7-9 and TRBJ1-4; D gene ambiguous. Germline lookup yields CDR1 SEHNR and CDR2 FQNEAQ (reference sequence). The CDR3 is 14 residues long. V dropped 6 bases and J dropped 6 bases, with 14 bases sitting between them. Together with reference TRBV7-9 and TRBJ1-4, the CDR3 gives the full variable domain: DTGVSQNPRHKITKRGQNVTFRCDPISEHNRLYWYRQTLGQGPEFLTYFQNEAQLEKSRLLSDRFSAERPKGSFSTLEIQRTEQGDSAMYLCASRPTELDEKLFFGSGTQLSVL.

The sample holds a few counts of this clonotype. This chain connects TRBV13 to TRBJ2-7, with D perhaps TRBD2 (5 bases). Germline CDR1 PRHDT, CDR2 FYEKMQ (reference sequence). The CDR3 extends over 14 amino acids. Trimming took off 3 bases at V and 3 bases at J, with 12 bases between the two ends. The CDR3 sequence is CASSLREPIYEQYF. CDR3 nucleotides: TGTGCCAGCAGCTTGAGGGAACCCATCTACGAGCAGTACTTC.

There are a few counts of this clonotype. This chain links TRBV30 with TRBJ2-7; D uncertain. From germline, CDR1 is GTSNPN and CDR2 SVGIG (reference sequence). The CDR3 is made up of 11 amino acids. The ends were cut back, 4 bases at V and 0 bases at J, with 4 bases in the middle. The CDR3 is CAWISSYEQYF. The DNA of the CDR3 is TGTGCCTGGATAAGCTCCTACGAGCAGTACTTC.

The gene calls are TRBV5-1 and TRBJ2-7; D is possibly TRBD1 or TRBD2 (5 bases each). The V gene's germline CDR1 is SGHRS and CDR2 YFSETQ. CDR3 length: 21 residues. The V end lost 3 bases, the J end lost 5 bases, and 36 bases lay between the germline ends. The CDR3 bases are TGCGCCAGCAGCTGGGGAACGGGGCAAGGACTCCCAATGATGAAGCTAAACGAGCAGTACTTC. It translates to CASSWGTGQGLPMMKLNEQYF.

V is TRBV5-1 and J is TRBJ2-2, with D unresolved. The germline CDR1 and CDR2 sequences are SGHRS and YFSETQ. The CDR3 is 13 amino acids. The V gene lost 4 bases and the J gene lost 2 bases, with 6 bases spanning the gap. In DNA form, the CDR3 reads TGCGCCAGCAGCACCGGAAACACCGGGGAGCTGTTTTTT. As protein: CASSTGNTGELFF. Full variable domain (remainder filled in from reference TRBV5-1 and TRBJ2-2): KAGVTQTPRYLIKTRGQQVTLSCSPISGHRSVSWYQQTPGQGLQFLFEYFSETQRNKGNFPGRFSGRQFSNSRSEMNVSTLELGDSALYLCASSTGNTGELFFGEGSRLTVL.

This clonotype has more than one count but fewer than ten. This rearrangement joins TRBV18 to TRBJ1-1; 10 bases agree with TRBD1. CDR1 and CDR2 from the germline V gene are KGHSH and LQKENI. The CDR3 length is 14 residues. The V and J ends lost 4 bases and 1 base, in that order; junction bases with no gene match: 0. CDR3 DNA sequence: TGTGCCAGCTCACGACAGGGGGCGAACACTGAAGCTTTCTTT. Translating it yields CASSRQGANTEAFF.

This chain connects TRBV12-3 or TRBV12-4 to TRBJ1-1; no reliable D call. The CDR3 is made up of 13 amino acids. The V end was cut by 6 bases, the J end by 10 bases, with 18 bases between. The CDR3 coding sequence is TGTGCCAGCAGCCAGTCCCGGGCCTCAGGAGCTTTCTTT. It codes for CASSQSRASGAFF.

Notes on this clonotype: Possible read error: a much larger clone is one base away. The chain employs TRBV5-1 and TRBJ1-2, with D uncertain. V was clipped by 4 bases and J by 3 bases, with 13 bases between them. Germline loops: CDR1 SGHRS, CDR2 YFSETQ. This CDR3 is 14 amino acids long. CDR3 DNA: TGCGCCAGCAGCGTCAACGGAACCGACTATGGCTACACCTTC. It translates to CASSVNGTDYGYTF.

Only a few counts were recorded for this clonotype. This chain links TRBV9 with TRBJ2-3, with D perhaps TRBD2 (6 bases). This CDR3 comprises 18 residues. Germline V gene data show CDR1 as SGDLS and CDR2 as YYNGEE. V was cut by 3 bases and J by 2 bases, with 22 bases left in between. CDR3 sequence reads: CASSESTGTPQLTDTQYF. The CDR3 DNA follows: TGTGCCAGCAGCGAATCGACCGGGACTCCGCAGCTCACAGATACGCAGTATTTT.

This clonotype has just a few counts. The J gene is TRBJ1-2, the V gene TRBV18, with D unresolved. CDR3 size: 15 residues. V lost 1 base, J lost 1 base, and 10 bases lay in between. Looked up from germline, CDR1 is KGHSH and CDR2 is LQKENI. This chain's CDR3 is CASSPLPSYNYGYTF. The CDR3 DNA follows: TGTGCCAGCTCACCACTCCCGTCCTATAACTATGGCTACACCTTC.

J is TRBJ1-5 and V is TRBV6-1; D call uncertain. Germline V gene lookup returns CDR1 MNHNS and CDR2 SASEGT. The CDR3 runs to 13 residues. V lost 8 bases to trimming and J lost 0 bases, with 8 bases between them. CDR3 nucleotides: TGTGCCAGCTGTGTCTATAGCAATCAGCCCCAGCATTTT. Translating gives CASCVYSNQPQHF.

This chain links TRBV24-1 with TRBJ2-7, with D unclear. The germline V gene encodes CDR1 KGHDR and CDR2 SFDVKD. The CDR3 is 14 residues long. Between the trimmed V and J ends, which lost 2 bases and 0 bases, there was a span of 7 bases. The DNA of the CDR3 is TGTGCCACCAGTGATTCAAGGAGCTCCTACGAGCAGTACTTC. This gives the protein CATSDSRSSYEQYF.

This chain joins TRBV19 and TRBJ2-7; 10 bases align to TRBD2. V lost 11 bases and J lost 7; bases outside the gene matches: 11. The CDR3 is made up of 13 amino acids. CDR1 and CDR2 from the germline V gene are LNHDA and SQIVND (reference sequence). The CDR3 DNA is TGTGCCTCATCAGCGGGAGGGCCTTTGGAGCAGTACTTC. Its protein product is CASSAGGPLEQYF.

The rearrangement joins TRBV30 to TRBJ1-6; possible D gene TRBD1, 6 bases. Germline loops: CDR1 GTSNPN, CDR2 SVGIG (reference sequence). The CDR3 runs 15 residues. V was pared by 5 bases and J by 8 bases, with 19 bases between. The CDR3 DNA follows: TGTGCCTGGTCCACCCTCGGGGGCACGGATTCACCCCTCCACTTT. Protein product: CAWSTLGGTDSPLHF.

V and J are TRBV7-2 and TRBJ2-2; 11 bases line up with TRBD1. This CDR3 spans 15 amino acids. Per germline, CDR1 SGHTA and CDR2 FQGNSA. V shed 4 bases and J 2 bases; nucleotides not matched to a gene: 0. The CDR3 region has the DNA TGTGCCAGCAGCTGGACAGGGGGCAACACCGGGGAGCTGTTTTTT. Amino acid sequence: CASSWTGGNTGELFF.

In this sample, this clonotype turned up many times. The CDR3 protein is CSAYRGQGEQYF. Here the CDR3 DNA reads TGCAGTGCTTACAGGGGGCAGGGCGAGCAGTACTTC. This rearrangement joins TRBV20-1 to TRBJ2-7, with TRBD1 matching 9 bases. Trimming cost V 5 bases and J 6 bases; bases outside gene matches: 5. Germline V CDR1 and CDR2: DFQATT, SNEGSKA (reference sequence). The CDR3 contains 12 residues.

Here the CDR3 DNA reads TGTGCCAGCAGTTTTTCGACAGGATATTATGGCTACACCTTC. This codes for CASSFSTGYYGYTF. The V and J genes are TRBV28 and TRBJ1-2; a weak D match, TRBD1 (6 bases). CDR1 is MDHEN, CDR2 SYDVKM, per germline. This CDR3 is built from 14 residues. V was trimmed by 3 bases and J by 5 bases, leaving 13 bases between them.

V and J are TRBV7-2 and TRBJ2-3; TRBD1 might be the D (6 bases). Deletions cut 2 bases from V and 4 bases from J, with 10 bases between. This CDR3 is built from 14 residues. Germline lookup yields CDR1 SGHTA and CDR2 FQGNSA. In DNA form, the CDR3 reads TGTGCCAGCAGCTTACACAGGGCGTCAGATACGCAGTATTTT. Protein product: CASSLHRASDTQYF. Complete variable domain (other parts from reference TRBV7-2 and TRBJ2-3): GAGVSQSPSNKVTEKGKDVELRCDPISGHTALYWYRQSLGQGLEFLIYFQGNSAPDKSGLPSDRFSAERTGGSVSTLTIQRTQQEDSAVYLCASSLHRASDTQYFGPGTRLTVL.

At least ten counts were recorded for this clonotype. The chain uses TRBV27 and TRBJ1-5; possible D gene TRBD1, 6 bases. The germline V gene encodes CDR1 MNHEY and CDR2 SMNVEV (reference sequence). This CDR3 comprises 15 residues. Trimming shortened V by 6 bases and J by 7 bases, and 19 bases separated the two germline ends. The CDR3 DNA follows: TGTGCCAGCAGGCTACACAGGGACCGAAGGCAGCCCCAGCATTTT. Amino acids: CASRLHRDRRQPQHF.

This clonotype was seen just once. This chain's CDR3 is CASSQGWGTNEKLFF. As DNA, the CDR3 is TGCGCCAGCAGCCAAGGATGGGGGACAAATGAAAAACTGTTTTTT. The chain couples TRBV4-3 to TRBJ1-4; D possibly corresponds to TRBD1 (6 bases). Per the germline V gene, CDR1 is LGHNA and CDR2 is YSLEER. The CDR3 consists of 15 residues. Trimming removed 1 base at V and 5 bases at J, with 11 bases between.

The V and J genes are TRBV6-5 and TRBJ1-4; D not certain. Germline V gene sequence: CDR1 MNHEY, CDR2 SVGAGI. V was shortened by 4 bases and J by 6 bases, with 12 bases between the two germline ends. The CDR3 is made up of 14 amino acids. The chain's CDR3 is CASSSPVRDEKLFF. CDR3 DNA sequence: TGTGCCAGCAGTTCCCCGGTGAGGGATGAAAAACTGTTTTTT.

V gene TRBV9 combines with J gene TRBJ2-5; D is possibly TRBD1 (5 bases). The germline CDR1 and CDR2 sequences are SGDLS and YYNGEE. Trimming cost V 5 bases and J 5 bases, with 22 bases left between them. The CDR3 runs to 16 residues. The CDR3, as DNA: TGTGCCAGCAGTTTAGGCAGGGCCTTATCTTCGGAGACCCAGTACTTC. Translated: CASSLGRALSSETQYF.